A single sample is the source of the 3 T cell receptor beta chains below, sequenced in a study of memory CD4+ T cells and cytomegalovirus serostatus. Single viable CD3+CD4+CD8-CD45RO+ cells were sorted as the memory CD4+ T cells. The repertoire was sequenced with immunoSEQ multiplex PCR; TCRdb's copy has only in-frame clones and lacks some. Of under 55,000 clones in the sample, around 83% were seen once. The sequenced sample consisted of memory CD4+ T cells from blood. Receptors were obtained from an adult in good health and CMV-seropositive.

J is TRBJ2-1 and V is TRBV5-8; no firm D call. CDR3 length: 13 amino acids. Germline V lookup: CDR1 SGHTS, CDR2 YDEGEE. Trimming took 4 bases from V and 6 from J, leaving 11 bases between them. CDR3: CASSPPPGNEQFF. The CDR3 nucleotides read TGTGCCAGCAGCCCCCCCCCGGGCAATGAGCAGTTCTTC. The entire variable domain, with the rest obtained from reference TRBV5-8 and TRBJ2-1, is as follows: EAGVTQSPTHLIKTRGQQATLRCSPISGHTSVYWYQQALGLGLQFLLWYDEGEERNRGNFPPRFSGRQFPNYSSELNVNALELEDSALYLCASSPPPGNEQFFGPGTRLTVL.

CDR3 in DNA: TGTGCCAGCAGTTGGCAGGGGGCTGCATACAATGAGCAGTTCTTC. This translates into CASSWQGAAYNEQFF. The chain recombines TRBV28 with TRBJ2-1; 8 bases fit TRBD1. The CDR3 runs 15 residues. Germline assignment: CDR1 MDHEN and CDR2 SYDVKM. Unmatched junction bases numbered 6, after V lost 4 bases and J lost 4 bases.

This sequence joins TRBV6-1 and TRBJ2-1, with D possibly being TRBD2 (6 bases). This CDR3 comprises 13 residues. Germline-derived CDR1 and CDR2 are MNHNS and SASEGT. Trimming cost V 3 bases and J 5 bases, with 8 bases left between them. CDR3 nucleotide sequence: TGTGCCAGCAGTGAGGGACTGAACAATGAGCAGTTCTTC. This translates into CASSEGLNNEQFF.